This note documents a single T cell receptor (beta chain) sequence. The data were obtained in a study of cytomegalovirus exposure and HLA in healthy donors. Study context: Tens of millions of unique TCRs from HLA-typed donors were held in an early data release. Out of a few hundred genotyped donors, about 76% belonged to the Caucasian-associated ancestry cluster.

All donors participated as healthy donors of bone marrow. CDR3 length: 19 amino acids. Trimming stripped 6 bases from V and 5 bases from J, with 32 bases between. CDR1 SGHAT and CDR2 FQNNGV come from the germline V gene. Primers: 60 Vbeta forward and 13 Jbeta reverse. Sequencing was performed with immunoSEQ multiplex PCR; in TCRdb, only in-frame clones are kept and a portion is missing. The table lists over 85,000 clones, 70% to 85% of them singletons. The J gene is TRBJ2-7, the V gene TRBV11-2; possibly TRBD2 for D (7 bases). The receptor was derived from a man under 40 in good health and CMV-seropositive. Material for sequencing was PBMCs. The CDR3, as DNA: TGTGCCAGCAGTCACGACTTCTGGGGTGAAACCCAAGGGGGGGACGAGCAGTACTTC. Translating gives CASSHDFWGETQGGDEQYF. The whole variable domain, filled in from reference TRBV11-2 and TRBJ2-7, reads EAGVAQSPRYKIIEKRQSVAFWCNPISGHATLYWYQQILGQGPKLLIQFQNNGVVDDSQLPKDRFSAERLKGVDSTLKIQPAKLEDSAVYLCASSHDFWGETQGGDEQYFGPGTRLTVT.